This T cell receptor beta chain is drawn from a study of PD-1 blockade in classical Hodgkin lymphoma. Whole-study context: Intravenous infusions of nivolumab 3 mg/kg reached patients every 2 weeks. General study findings and limits: Lower baseline TCR diversity marked trial partial responders and progressors. Unlike CD8+ TCR diversity, which did not rise significantly by C4D1, CD4+ TCR diversity did.

Using immunoSEQ multiplex PCR, the repertoire was profiled, and TCRdb retains in-frame clones only, with some absent. The table has roughly 41,000 clones, 85% to 90% seen once; the top ten hold about 7.4%. Autologous stem cell transplantation was followed by relapse in every patient, and brentuximab vedotin exposure varied. From germline, CDR1 is SGHDN and CDR2 FVKESK. The CDR3 runs to 15 residues. With 7 bases removed from V and 3 bases from J, the gap between germline ends came to 15 bases. Worth noting for this clone: Its specificity is not known.

This clonotype was obtained from a human donor with classical Hodgkin lymphoma. The genes are TRBV14 and TRBJ2-2; possibly TRBD1 for D (5 bases). Sequenced material: peripheral blood mononuclear cells (PBMCs), taken before the second cycle of nivolumab. CDR3 residues: CASTPGRADTGELFF. The CDR3 coding sequence is TGTGCCAGCACCCCGGGCAGGGCGGACACCGGGGAGCTGTTTTTT.